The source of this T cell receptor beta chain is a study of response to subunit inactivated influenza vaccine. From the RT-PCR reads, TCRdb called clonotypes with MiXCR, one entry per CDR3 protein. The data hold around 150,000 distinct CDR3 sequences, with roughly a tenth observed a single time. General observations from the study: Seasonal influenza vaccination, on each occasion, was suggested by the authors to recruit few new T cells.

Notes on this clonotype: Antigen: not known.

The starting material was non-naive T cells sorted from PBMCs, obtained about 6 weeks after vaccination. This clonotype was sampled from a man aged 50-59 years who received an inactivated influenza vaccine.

CDR3 region: CASSLAGTGSPETQYF. The CDR3 nucleotides are TGCGCCAGCAGCTTAGCCGGGACAGGGTCCCCAGAGACCCAGTACTTC. The V call is TRBV5-1, the J call TRBJ2-5; 9 bases align to TRBD1. V lost 2 bases and J lost 4; bases outside the gene matches: 9. The CDR3 is made up of 16 amino acids. Germline values: CDR1 SGHRS, CDR2 YFSETQ. Variable domain in full (rest from reference TRBV5-1 and TRBJ2-5): KAGVTQTPRYLIKTRGQQVTLSCSPISGHRSVSWYQQTPGQGLQFLFEYFSETQRNKGNFPGRFSGRQFSNSRSEMNVSTLELGDSALYLCASSLAGTGSPETQYFGPGTRLLVL.